This TCR beta chain was documented in a study of CD8 T cells in ankylosing spondylitis. This clonotype was detected a few times. The antigen is not known. The study's findings and limits: It was reported that disease-linked clones were significantly enriched in matched ankylosing spondylitis synovial fluid. Disease-linked clones displayed a CD8+ phenotype and appeared relatively rarely in peripheral blood. It appeared that ankylosing spondylitis blood was characterized by a TCR beta motif of under ten highly homologous variants.

For TCR beta, libraries came from quantitative 5'-RACE with molecular barcodes. TCRdb re-analysed the 5' RACE reads in MiXCR, keeping a single row per CDR3 protein. The sample yields about 280,000 distinct CDR3 sequences, 20% seen once. This CDR3 is built from 15 residues. V lost 2 bases to trimming and J lost 8 bases; unmatched junction nucleotides: 9. The sequence was collected from a male donor with ankylosing spondylitis or in good health (not recorded which). The sequencing sample was made of blood, either unsorted or a sorted T cell fraction (not recorded which). V gene TRBV12-3 or TRBV12-4 combines with J gene TRBJ2-4, with 7 bases fitting TRBD1. The CDR3 protein is CASSLRGRQGYIQYF. CDR3 DNA: TGTGCCAGCAGTTTAAGGGGACGACAGGGTTACATTCAGTACTTC.